This TCR beta chain was recovered during a study of shared clonotypes between healthy human individuals. Selected positively for CCR7 and CD45RO-negative, naive CD8 cells excluded terminally differentiated effector memory CD45RA+ cells. The germline V and J ends were trimmed by 8 bases and 6 bases, with 14 bases remaining between them. CDR3 size: 13 residues. Germline CDR1 reads SNHLY; CDR2 reads FYNNEI. Study outcomes and limitations: Naive subsets typically showed greater estimated richness than memory subsets. It was the few donors that limited the genetic and exposure-history diversity represented. Naive CD4 clonotypes were shared across a few donors at roughly 5.3%.

Comment on this clone: Its antigen is undetermined.

Clones were read by immunoSEQ multiplex PCR, and TCRdb kept only the in-frame ones, dropping some. The sample contains around 2,100,000 clones, around 96% of which appear only once. The specimen sequenced was naive CD8+ T cells sorted from blood. This clonotype originated in a young man in good health. V usage is TRBV2 and J usage is TRBJ2-4, with D possibly being TRBD1 or TRBD2 (5 bases each). The CDR3 nucleotides read TGTGCCAGCGAAAGGGGCGAGGGAAACATTCAGTACTTC. Amino acids: CASERGEGNIQYF.